This TCR beta chain is drawn from a study of T cell responses to AZD1222 COVID-19 vaccine. Study-wide results and caveats: At baseline, seropositivity was found in only 6 or 7 AZD1222 recipients.

This CDR3 is built from 15 residues. The V gene end was trimmed by 6 bases and the J gene end by 0 bases; junction bases not matched to a gene: 6. In germline, CDR1 is ENHRY, CDR2 SYGVKD. To note about this clone: Its antigen is currently unknown.

Sequencing used immunoSEQ multiplex PCR; TCRdb keeps in-frame clones, though not all of them. This table holds 80,000 to 95,000 clones, about nine tenths found once. This chain links TRBV10-3 with TRBJ2-3; 7 bases are a match to TRBD1. This receptor was obtained from an adult who received the AZD1222 COVID-19 vaccine. Sequenced here: peripheral blood, sampled 28 days after the second AZD1222 dose. CDR3 sequence: CAISPGTASTDTQYF. The DNA of the CDR3 is TGTGCCATCAGCCCAGGGACAGCCAGCACAGATACGCAGTATTTT.